The rows below give T cell receptor beta chains drawn from one sample of a study of shared clonotypes between healthy human individuals. Sequencing was performed with immunoSEQ multiplex PCR; in TCRdb, only in-frame clones are kept and a portion is missing. The table shows approximately 2.1 million clones, with over 85% occurring only once. The material sequenced was naive CD4+ T cells from PBMCs. These receptors came from a man aged 18 to 35 in good health. Some clones in this sample may be carry-over from other donors' samples. Each CDR3 is given with its conserved first and last residue. The D gene is left open where the match is weak. Size is omitted from some rows. Given values are once, few, many or a class for expanded clones.

D: TRBD1
V: TRBV19
J: TRBJ1-2
size: .
DNA: TGTGCCAGTAGGCCATTGGACAGGGTGAGGGGCTACACCTTC
CDR3: CASRPLDRVRGYTF

D: .
V: TRBV28
J: TRBJ2-7
size: .
DNA: TGTGCCAGCAGTTATTTCCACGAGCAGTACTTC
CDR3: CASSYFHEQYF

D: .
V: TRBV19
J: TRBJ2-3
size: .
DNA: TGTGCCAGTAGTATGACGGGTAATTCCGATACGCAGTATTTT
CDR3: CASSMTGNSDTQYF

D: .
V: TRBV6-1
J: TRBJ2-1
size: once
DNA: TGTGCCAGCAGTTTAACCGGGACGGCCTACAATGAGCAGTTCTTC
CDR3: CASSLTGTAYNEQFF

D: .
V: TRBV2
J: TRBJ2-1
size: .
DNA: TGTGCCAGCAACGAGCGTGGCGGAAGCTCCTACAATGAGCAGTTCTTC
CDR3: CASNERGGSSYNEQFF

D: .
V: TRBV27
J: TRBJ2-7
size: .
DNA: TGTGCCAGCACCGAAAGCCCCGGCCAGGGTGTCAACGAGCAGTACTTC
CDR3: CASTESPGQGVNEQYF

D: TRBD2
V: TRBV9
J: TRBJ2-5
size: .
DNA: TGTGCCAGCAGCGTAGGAGCGGGGCAAGAGACCCAGTACTTC
CDR3: CASSVGAGQETQYF

D: .
V: TRBV28
J: TRBJ1-2
size: once
DNA: TGTGCCAGCAGTTTTTTGGACAGTTCGGGCTACACCTTC
CDR3: CASSFLDSSGYTF

D: .
V: TRBV7-6
J: TRBJ1-5
size: .
DNA: TGTGCCAGCAGCCCAAGGGGGGAAGGGCAGCCCCAGCATTTT
CDR3: CASSPRGEGQPQHF

D: .
V: TRBV12-1
J: TRBJ2-7
size: .
DNA: TGTGCCAGCAGCTTCCGGGTTGCGGGCTACGAGCAGTACTTC
CDR3: CASSFRVAGYEQYF

D: TRBD2
V: TRBV2
J: TRBJ2-7
size: once
DNA: TGTGCCAGCAGTGAATCTAGCGGGATCTACGAGCAGTACTTC
CDR3: CASSESSGIYEQYF

D: .
V: TRBV29-1
J: TRBJ2-7
size: .
DNA: TGCAGCGTTGTAGACAGGTACCTGGACGAGCAGTACTTC
CDR3: CSVVDRYLDEQYF

D: .
V: TRBV7-9
J: TRBJ2-7
size: .
DNA: TGTGCCAGCAGCTTCGGGGTCGAGCAGTACTTC
CDR3: CASSFGVEQYF

D: .
V: TRBV6-1
J: TRBJ1-1
size: .
DNA: TGTGCCAGCACGAAGAACACTGAAGCTTTCTTT
CDR3: CASTKNTEAFF

D: .
V: TRBV5-1
J: TRBJ1-2
size: .
DNA: TGCGCCAGCAGCTTGAGTGTTAGAGGGCCCGCTAACTATGGCTACACCTTC
CDR3: CASSLSVRGPANYGYTF

D: TRBD2
V: TRBV11-1
J: TRBJ2-1
size: .
DNA: TGTGCCAGCAGCCCCGGGACTACCAATGAGCAGTTCTTC
CDR3: CASSPGTTNEQFF

D: .
V: TRBV9
J: TRBJ2-3
size: .
DNA: TGTGCCAGCAGAGGACATAATTTCACAGATACGCAGTATTTT
CDR3: CASRGHNFTDTQYF

D: TRBD2
V: TRBV6-6
J: TRBJ2-7
size: .
DNA: TGTGCCAGCAGCCTCAGCGGGGGGATCTCCTACGAGCAGTACTTC
CDR3: CASSLSGGISYEQYF

D: .
V: TRBV6-1
J: TRBJ2-7
size: .
DNA: TGTGCCAGCAGTGTGGCGTCGGGGGCGGATCGGACCTACGAGCAGTACTTC
CDR3: CASSVASGADRTYEQYF

D: .
V: TRBV5-1
J: TRBJ2-7
size: .
DNA: TGCGCCAGCAGCCGAGACAGGTCCTACGAGCAGTACTTC
CDR3: CASSRDRSYEQYF

D: TRBD1
V: TRBV9
J: TRBJ1-1
size: .
DNA: TGTGCCAGCAGCGTAGCCCCAGACAGGGGTGGCACTGAAGCTTTCTTT
CDR3: CASSVAPDRGGTEAFF

D: .
V: TRBV4-2
J: TRBJ2-2
size: .
DNA: TGTGCCAGCAGCCAAGATAACCGGGAGCTGTTTTTT
CDR3: CASSQDNRELFF

D: TRBD2
V: TRBV2
J: TRBJ2-2
size: .
DNA: TGTGCCAGCGCGAACGCGGGAGGTGGGAACACCGGGGAGCTGTTTTTT
CDR3: CASANAGGGNTGELFF

D: .
V: TRBV10-3
J: TRBJ2-7
size: .
DNA: TGTGCCATCAAGGAAATGGCCACTGCCTACGAGCAGTACTTC
CDR3: CAIKEMATAYEQYF

D: .
V: TRBV5-4
J: TRBJ1-2
size: .
DNA: TGTGCCAGCAGCCCTAGGGACTTGTTGGATGGCTACACCTTC
CDR3: CASSPRDLLDGYTF

D: .
V: TRBV6-5
J: TRBJ1-3
size: .
DNA: TGTGCCAGCACCTCGGGGAGGGACACCATATATTTT
CDR3: CASTSGRDTIYF

D: .
V: TRBV5-6
J: TRBJ1-1
size: .
DNA: TGTGCCAGCAGCCTTACAGGAAGAAACACTGAAGCTTTCTTT
CDR3: CASSLTGRNTEAFF